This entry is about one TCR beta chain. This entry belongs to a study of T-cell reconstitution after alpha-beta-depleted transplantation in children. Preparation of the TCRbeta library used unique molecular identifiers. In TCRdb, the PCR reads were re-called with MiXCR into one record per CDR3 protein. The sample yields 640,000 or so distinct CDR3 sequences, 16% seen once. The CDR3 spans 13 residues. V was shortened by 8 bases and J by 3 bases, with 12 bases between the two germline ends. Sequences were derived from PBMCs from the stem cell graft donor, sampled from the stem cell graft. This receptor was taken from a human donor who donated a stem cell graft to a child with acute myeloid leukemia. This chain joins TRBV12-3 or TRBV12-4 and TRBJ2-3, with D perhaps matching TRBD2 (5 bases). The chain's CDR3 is CASQEDRTDTQYF. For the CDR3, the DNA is TGTGCCAGCCAGGAGGATAGGACAGATACGCAGTATTTT.